This TCR beta chain was recovered during a study of shared clonotypes between healthy human individuals. Points from the study as a whole: Among donors, the sharing of clonotypes was expected to be influenced by sequencing depth.

A 200 ng quantity of DNA, approximately 29,000 T cell genomes, went into the sorted-subset replicate PCRs. Profiling relied on immunoSEQ multiplex PCR, and the TCRdb table lists in-frame clones only, not all of them. The table shows over a million clones, with roughly 96% occurring only once. On this clone itself: Its antigen is as yet unknown.

V lost 2 bases to trimming and J lost 6 bases; unmatched junction nucleotides: 6. Per germline, CDR1 MDHEN and CDR2 SYDVKM. The CDR3 sequence is 15 residues long. The source material was naive CD4+ T cells sorted from blood. Subset given: CD45RA+ positively selected. The receptor was derived from a man aged 25 to 45 in good health. This chain uses TRBV28 with TRBJ1-5, with 8 bases fitting TRBD1. CDR3 bases: TGTGCCAGCAGTTTACTGCAGGGGGCAGGTCAGCCCCAGCATTTT. This gives the protein CASSLLQGAGQPQHF.